The 18 T cell receptor beta chains in this list originate from one sample, sequenced in a study of tumor-infiltrating lymphocytes in glioblastoma multiforme. TCRB libraries came from RNA via three nested multiplex PCR rounds. MiXCR, applied by TCRdb to the multiplex PCR reads, yields one record per CDR3 protein. In the table there are around 33,000 distinct CDR3 sequences, 60% to 65% of which are singletons. Sample: brain tumor tissue. Receptors originate from a male donor with glioblastoma.

This clonotype was counted a few times. A single base separates this from a much larger clone, so it may be a read error. This rearrangement joins TRBV10-3 to TRBJ1-4, with TRBD1 matching 7 bases. The CDR3 runs to 15 residues. The V and J ends lost 4 bases and 4 bases, in that order; junction bases with no gene match: 6. Per germline, CDR1 ENHRY and CDR2 SYGVKD. The CDR3 bases are TGTGCCATCAGTGCCGGACAGGAAGATAATGAAAAACTGTTTTTT. It yields the protein CAISAGQEDNEKLFF.

Worth noting for this clonotype: One end of the junction fails to match germline, which may point to a read error. J is TRBJ2-1 and V is TRBV29-1; no clear D gene. The CDR3 spans 11 residues. From germline, CDR1 is SQVTM and CDR2 ANQGSEA. The CDR3 DNA reads as TGCAGCATTGAAGTGGACAATGAGCAGTTCTTC. Translation: CSIEVDNEQFF.

This clonotype was counted ten times or more. This rearrangement joins TRBV20-1 to TRBJ2-7; 9 bases agree with TRBD2. CDR1 DFQATT and CDR2 SNEGSKA come from the germline V gene (reference sequence). The V gene end was trimmed by 6 bases and the J gene end by 2 bases; junction bases not matched to a gene: 11. The CDR3 contains 15 residues. Here the CDR3 reads CSAPERTSEAYEQYF. The CDR3 DNA reads as TGCAGTGCACCCGAGCGGACTAGCGAAGCCTACGAGCAGTACTTC.

A few counts support this clonotype. Since a much larger clone is just one base distant, this may be a read error. The chain combines TRBV25-1 with TRBJ2-2; D gene uncertain. Germline V gene data show CDR1 as MGHDK and CDR2 as SYGVNS. The CDR3 runs 17 residues. V gave up 4 bases and J gave up 4 bases, with 19 bases separating them. The CDR3 region has the DNA TGTGCCAGCAGTGCCCAAGAAGGGCGCCCTGGCACCGGGGAGCTGTTTTTT. It codes for CASSAQEGRPGTGELFF.

This chain connects TRBV19 to TRBJ2-5; 9 bases match TRBD1. The CDR3 is 14 residues long. Germline V gives CDR1 LNHDA, CDR2 SQIVND (reference sequence). Trimming cost V 4 bases and J 2 bases; bases outside gene matches: 2. DNA for the CDR3: TGTGCCAGTAGTAGTGGACAGGGGCAAGAGACCCAGTACTTC. Its translation is CASSSGQGQETQYF.

The chain uses TRBV6-2 or TRBV6-3 and TRBJ2-5; unclear D gene. The CDR3 totals 14 residues. V lost 4 bases to trimming and J lost 2 bases, with 11 bases between them. CDR1 MNHEY and CDR2 SVGEGT come from the germline V gene. In DNA, the CDR3 is TGTGCCAGCAGTTGCGATGACACACAAGAGACCCAGTACTTC. It yields the protein CASSCDDTQETQYF.

This clonotype was seen just once. This CDR3 is missing its conserved last phenylalanine or tryptophan, likely due to a read error. V gene TRBV20-1 combines with J gene TRBJ2-7, with unresolved D. The germline gives CDR1 DFQATT, CDR2 SNEGSKA (reference sequence). CDR3 length equals 10 residues. CDR3 region: CRAYYYEQYL. The CDR3 DNA reads TGCCGTGCCTACTACTACGAGCAGTACCTC.

This chain uses TRBV11-2 with TRBJ2-7, with D possibly being TRBD2 (5 bases). The CDR3 length is 15 residues. Germline V gene sequence: CDR1 SGHAT, CDR2 FQNNGV. Trimming took off 5 bases at V and 4 bases at J, with 18 bases between the two ends. The CDR3 coding sequence is TGTGCCAGCAGCCTCTCTAGCCTCCCACTATACGAGCAGTACTTC. Translating it yields CASSLSSLPLYEQYF.

Worth noting for this clonotype: Just one base apart from a much larger clone, this may be a read error. The chain links TRBV5-4 to TRBJ2-5; D is possibly TRBD1 (6 bases). Germline values: CDR1 SGHNT, CDR2 YYREEE (reference sequence). The CDR3 consists of 15 residues. V lost 2 bases and J 5 bases, leaving 16 bases between the germline ends. CDR3 protein: CASSLQGGRNETQYF. The CDR3 DNA reads TGTGCCAGCAGCTTACAGGGCGGTCGGAACGAGACCCAGTACTTC.

This rearrangement joins TRBV13 to TRBJ1-4, with unresolved D. This CDR3 has 14 amino acids. The V gene's germline CDR1 is PRHDT and CDR2 FYEKMQ (reference sequence). V gave up 5 bases and J gave up 8 bases, with 15 bases separating them. CDR3 sequence: CASSPRAADEKLFF. CDR3 sequence (DNA): TGTGCCAGCAGCCCAAGGGCCGCTGACGAAAAACTGTTTTTT.

This clonotype was seen repeatedly, ten times or more. This rearrangement joins TRBV6-1 to TRBJ1-1; 10 bases line up with TRBD1. The V gene's germline CDR1 is MNHNS and CDR2 SASEGT. After removal of 7 bases from V and 5 bases from J, the junction contained 4 bases not matched to a gene. The CDR3 loop spans 13 amino acids. The CDR3 nucleotides are TGTGCCAGCATCGGACAGGGGGGGACTGAAGCTTTCTTT. It encodes CASIGQGGTEAFF.

This sequence joins TRBV7-3 and TRBJ2-1; D gene unclear. The V end lost 2 bases, the J end lost 9 bases, and 11 bases lay between the germline ends. Looked up from germline, CDR1 is SGHTA and CDR2 is FQGTGA. There are 13 residues in the CDR3. CDR3 bases: TGTGCCAGCAGCTTAGGGCAGCGCACTGAGCAGTTCTTC. Its translation: CASSLGQRTEQFF.

As to this clonotype: The conserved final phenylalanine or tryptophan is absent from the CDR3, which likely points to a read error. The CDR3: CASLPSGANTEAFL. The CDR3 nucleotides are TGTGCCAGCCTTCCGTCAGGGGCTAACACTGAAGCTTTCCTT. The chain recombines TRBV6-5 with TRBJ1-1; D might be TRBD1 (6 bases). Germline CDR1 reads MNHEY; CDR2 reads SVGAGI. Trimming took 8 bases from V and 2 from J, leaving 15 bases between them. CDR3 length: 14 amino acids.

This clonotype showed up just once. The chain recombines TRBV20-1 with TRBJ2-7; TRBD1 is a possible D gene (6 bases). Germline V gene data show CDR1 as DFQATT and CDR2 as SNEGSKA (reference sequence). The CDR3 contains 14 residues. The CDR3 is CRTLHRDKGYEQYF. The CDR3 coding sequence is TGCCGCACGCTACACCGGGACAAGGGATACGAGCAGTACTTC.

Notes on this clonotype: A read error may account for a junction end that differs from germline. The chain links TRBV28 to TRBJ2-3, with D possibly matching TRBD1 (5 bases). The DNA end favors TRBJ1-5, so the J call may be wrong. The CDR3 contains 14 residues. Germline V gives CDR1 MDHEN, CDR2 SYDVKM. This CDR3 is CVSSWGMGTDTQHF. The CDR3 nucleotides read TGTGTCAGCAGTTGGGGGATGGGAACAGATACGCAGCATTTT.

This clonotype was picked up many times. V is TRBV29-1 and J is TRBJ2-7; D gene ambiguous. The CDR3 extends over 16 amino acids. Trimming pared 0 bases from V and 0 bases from J, leaving 15 bases between. Germline CDR1 reads SQVTM; CDR2 reads ANQGSEA. CDR3 amino acids: CSVEDSAKRGSYEQYF. The CDR3 region has the DNA TGCAGCGTTGAAGACAGCGCAAAGAGAGGCTCCTACGAGCAGTACTTC.

Comments on this clonotype: Just one base apart from a much larger clone, this may be a read error. This sequence joins TRBV5-1 and TRBJ2-5; possible D gene TRBD1, 6 bases. Per germline, CDR1 SGHRS and CDR2 YFSETQ. Trimming took 0 bases from V and 7 from J, leaving 16 bases between them. The CDR3 is 15 residues long. The CDR3 DNA reads as TGCGCCAGCAGCTTGGTGAGACGACAGGTCGTGACCCAGTACTTC. Its protein is CASSLVRRQVVTQYF.

V usage is TRBV7-9 and J usage is TRBJ2-7; TRBD1 is a possible D gene (5 bases). Germline V gene sequence: CDR1 SEHNR, CDR2 FQNEAQ (reference sequence). The CDR3 is made up of 14 amino acids. V was shortened by 7 bases and J by 5 bases, with 18 bases between the two germline ends. The CDR3 coding sequence is TGTGCCAGCACCTCGCCAGGCAGACAGCACGAGCAGTACTTC. Residues: CASTSPGRQHEQYF. Using reference TRBV7-9 and TRBJ2-7 for the parts outside the CDR3, the full variable domain is DTGVSQNPRHKITKRGQNVTFRCDPISEHNRLYWYRQTLGQGPEFLTYFQNEAQLEKSRLLSDRFSAERPKGSFSTLEIQRTEQGDSAMYLCASTSPGRQHEQYFGPGTRLTVT.